Presented here are 11 T cell receptor beta chains from one specimen sequenced in a study of T cell responses to AZD1222 COVID-19 vaccine. Some clones are missing from TCRdb's copy, which holds only in-frame ones; the method was immunoSEQ multiplex PCR. The sample carries 90,000 to 120,000 clones, around 90% recorded once. The material was peripheral blood, obtained 28 days after the second AZD1222 dose. These receptors all come from an adult who received the AZD1222 COVID-19 vaccine.

DNA for the CDR3: TGTGCCAGCAGCCCCTGGGCCGGGGAGCTGTTTTTT. This translates into CASSPWAGELFF. V and J are TRBV7-9 and TRBJ2-2; no definite D call. The germline CDR1 and CDR2 sequences are SEHNR and FQNEAQ (reference sequence). The CDR3 is made up of 12 amino acids. Trimming pared 5 bases from V and 6 bases from J, leaving 7 bases between.

The chain carries TRBV5-1 and TRBJ1-2, with a possible D match to TRBD1 (5 bases). V lost 4 bases, J lost 0 bases, and 13 bases lay in between. This CDR3 contains 15 residues. Germline CDR1 reads SGHRS; CDR2 reads YFSETQ. CDR3: CASSAGTVTNYGYTF. The CDR3 coding sequence is TGCGCCAGCAGCGCGGGGACGGTAACTAACTATGGCTACACCTTC.

This clone was counted a few times. The gene calls are TRBV7-2 and TRBJ1-2, with 7 bases matching TRBD1. CDR1 is SGHTA and CDR2 is FQGNSA in the germline V gene. This CDR3 has 13 residues. The trim removed 3 bases at V and 4 bases at J, leaving 2 bases unmatched. CDR3 sequence reads: CASSFSGGYGYTF. The CDR3 DNA follows: TGTGCCAGCAGCTTCTCAGGGGGCTATGGCTACACCTTC.

This CDR3 is CASSPGQGNQPQHF. The CDR3 DNA follows: TGTGCCAGCTCACCCGGACAGGGGAATCAGCCCCAGCATTTT. The chain combines TRBV18 with TRBJ1-5, with 9 bases fitting TRBD1. The CDR3 spans 14 residues. With V trimmed by 3 bases and J by 4 bases, 1 base remained unmatched. CDR1 KGHSH and CDR2 LQKENI come from the germline V gene.

This chain links TRBV24-1 with TRBJ2-5; TRBD1 is a possible D gene (5 bases). V was pared by 7 bases and J by 4 bases, with 9 bases between. The CDR3 runs 12 residues. Germline lookup yields CDR1 KGHDR and CDR2 SFDVKD. The CDR3 DNA sequence: TGTGCCACCAGGGACAAGGGAGAGACCCAGTACTTC. Encoded protein: CATRDKGETQYF.

The V and J genes are TRBV6-1 and TRBJ1-5; D is perhaps TRBD1 (5 bases). The length of the CDR3 is 15 residues. The germline V and J ends were trimmed by 3 bases and 5 bases, with 14 bases remaining between them. CDR1 is MNHNS, CDR2 SASEGT, per germline. Here the CDR3 reads CASSEGGFPYQPQHF. The CDR3 DNA reads as TGTGCCAGCAGTGAGGGGGGGTTTCCATATCAGCCCCAGCATTTT.

There are a few counts of this clone. V and J are TRBV29-1 and TRBJ1-2, with D uncertain. Germline values: CDR1 SQVTM, CDR2 ANQGSEA. The CDR3 runs 15 residues. Trimming stripped 5 bases from V and 8 bases from J, with 24 bases between. CDR3 coding DNA: TGCAGCGTTCCCATAAAAAGGACCGAAGCGAGCGGCTACACCTTC. Translated, it gives CSVPIKRTEASGYTF.

The V gene is TRBV7-2, the J gene TRBJ2-2, with TRBD2 identical over 11 bases. Germline loops: CDR1 SGHTA, CDR2 FQGNSA. The junction had 6 bases not matched to a gene; V was cut back by 7 bases and J by 2 bases. This CDR3 has 16 residues. The CDR3, as DNA: TGTGCCAGCAACACACTAGCGGGGGCCAACACCGGGGAGCTGTTTTTT. It is translated as CASNTLAGANTGELFF.

The CDR3 spells CASSSQGWVNTEAFF. Written as DNA, the CDR3 is TGTGCCAGCAGCTCACAGGGTTGGGTGAACACTGAAGCTTTCTTT. V usage is TRBV7-2 and J usage is TRBJ1-1; D is perhaps TRBD1 (6 bases). Looked up from germline, CDR1 is SGHTA and CDR2 is FQGNSA. The CDR3 sequence is 15 residues long. Trimming pared 4 bases from V and 0 bases from J, leaving 12 bases between.

The chain carries TRBV29-1 and TRBJ2-3; the match to TRBD1 covers 7 bases. The CDR3 is 15 residues long. Germline CDR1 is SQVTM and CDR2 is ANQGSEA. The J segment lost 2 bases and the V segment lost 7 bases, leaving 12 bases of the junction unmatched. The CDR3 region has the DNA TGCAGCGCCTTAAGACAGGGAAGTTTCACAGATACGCAGTATTTT. This codes for CSALRQGSFTDTQYF.

Notes on this clone: This specimen includes other DNA sequences encoding the same CDR3. The gene calls are TRBV3-1 (or the pseudogene TRBV3-2) and TRBJ2-7; D unresolved. There are 11 residues in the CDR3. CDR1 and CDR2 (germline): LGHDT, YNNKEL (reference sequence). Trimming took 1 base from V and 6 from J, leaving 4 bases between them. The DNA for the CDR3 is TGTGCCAGCAGCCAAGTAGGCGAGCAGTACTTC. Translated: CASSQVGEQYF.